This TCR beta chain was profiled in a study of regulatory T cells in long-lasting Graves disease. The CDR3 length is 17 residues. Germline CDR1 reads SGHRS; CDR2 reads YFSETQ. The ends lost 3 bases at V and 4 bases at J; junction bases unmatched: 5. Time point in this sample: newly diagnosed GD, antithyroid drugs for less than 3 months. Generation of the TCR library employed RNA extracted from PBMCs. The TCR beta library used iRepertoire HTBI primers with Arm-PCR amplification of CDR3. Using its own MiXCR run on the multiplex PCR reads, TCRdb lists one record per CDR3 protein. The sample has 200,000 to 250,000 distinct CDR3 sequences, less than 20% seen once; the top ten hold about 12%. Study-wide points: When disease was persistent, TRBV28, TRBJ1-2 and TRBJ2-5 were the favored segments. Those with persistent disease had in common more public clonotypes (2,741) than new patients (approximately 920).

The sample holds many counts of this clonotype. Its antigen is as yet unknown. The same data also contributed to another study, on T cells in Graves' hyperthyroidism and ophthalmopathy. This second report adds: Lactation, pregnancy, other autoimmune disease or uncontrolled infection led to exclusion of patients.

The sequences come from peripheral blood mononuclear cells (PBMCs), collected at new diagnosis, from a patient treated with antithyroid drugs. The sequence was obtained from a woman in her thirties with Graves disease. This chain uses TRBV5-1 with TRBJ2-1; 15 bases agree with TRBD2. The CDR3 nucleotides are TGCGCCAGCAGCTCCGGGACTAGCGGGAGGACGTACAATGAGCAGTTCTTC. Translation gives CASSSGTSGRTYNEQFF.